Listed below are T cell receptor beta chains from one sample, sequenced in a study of beta chain features in type 1 diabetes. Sequencing used immunoSEQ multiplex PCR; TCRdb keeps in-frame clones, though not all of them. The table includes 250,000 or so clones, over 11% detected once. Specimen: naive CD4+ T cells from blood. The receptors stem from a man in his thirties or forties with type 1 diabetes. The CDR3 runs from the conserved cysteine through the conserved F or W. A D gene is named only where the DNA matches it firmly. Size is omitted from some rows. Given values are once, few, many or a class for expanded clones.

clone size | D gene | J gene | V gene | CDR3 protein | CDR3 DNA
few | . | TRBJ1-3 | TRBV4-1 | CASSQGRAGNTIYF | TGCGCCAGCAGCCAAGGCAGGGCTGGAAACACCATATATTTT
few | TRBD1 | TRBJ1-6 | TRBV19 | CASSTGQGNSPLHF | TGTGCCAGTAGTACCGGACAGGGAAATTCACCCCTCCACTTT
. | . | TRBJ2-1 | TRBV27 | CASSLTHTGAALF | TGTGCCAGCAGTCTAACCCATACAGGTGCCGCCCTCTTC
few | . | TRBJ2-1 | TRBV4-1 | CASSQDGAGSSYNEQFF | TGCGCCAGCAGCCAAGACGGGGCGGGAAGCTCCTACAATGAGCAGTTCTTC
. | . | TRBJ1-5 | TRBV19 | CASSEKLNQPQHF | TGTGCCAGTAGTGAAAAACTTAATCAGCCCCAGCATTTT
few | . | TRBJ2-3 | TRBV5-4 | CAGGTRDTQYF | TGTGCCGGCGGGACTCGGGATACGCAGTATTTT
. | . | TRBJ1-6 | TRBV27 | CAISPTAASPLHF | TGTGCCATTTCTCCTACGGCGGCCTCACCCCTCCACTTT
few | . | TRBJ2-7 | TRBV7-2 | CASSPGGLYEQYF | TGTGCCAGCAGCCCGGGGGGCCTCTACGAGCAGTACTTC
. | . | TRBJ2-5 | TRBV5-1 | CASSLGQQETQYF | TGCGCCAGCAGCTTGGGACAGCAAGAGACCCAGTACTTC
few | . | TRBJ2-5 | TRBV14 | CASSQGYGDSQETQYF | TGTGCCAGCAGCCAAGGGTACGGGGATTCCCAGGAGACCCAGTACTTC
few | TRBD1 | TRBJ2-3 | TRBV5-4 | CASSLGQGRSAGTDTQYF | TGTGCCAGCAGCCTTGGACAGGGGCGGTCCGCTGGCACAGATACGCAGTATTTT
. | . | TRBJ1-1 | TRBV5-4 | CASSLGTPMNTEAFF | TGTGCCAGCAGCTTGGGTACCCCTATGAACACTGAAGCTTTCTTT
. | . | TRBJ1-1 | TRBV10-3 | CAISEGRGATEAFF | TGTGCCATCAGTGAGGGCAGGGGCGCCACTGAAGCTTTCTTT
few | . | TRBJ2-1 | TRBV6-5 | CASSRISANEQFF | TGTGCCAGCAGTCGAATTAGCGCCAATGAGCAGTTCTTC
few | . | TRBJ2-7 | TRBV11-3 | CASSREGAASYEQYF | TGTGCCAGCAGCCGGGAGGGGGCCGCCTCCTACGAGCAGTACTTC
. | . | TRBJ2-1 | TRBV2 | CASSLLPGEQFF | TGTGCCAGCAGTCTTCTACCCGGTGAGCAGTTCTTC
. | TRBD1 | TRBJ1-2 | TRBV5-4 | CASSFDRASGYTF | TGTGCCAGCAGCTTCGACAGGGCATCTGGCTACACCTTC
few | TRBD2 | TRBJ2-3 | TRBV4-2 | CASSQEVRVAGSPDTQYF | TGTGCCAGCAGCCAAGAGGTTCGGGTAGCGGGGTCCCCAGATACGCAGTATTTT
. | TRBD1 | TRBJ1-1 | TRBV11-2 | CASSLEEGARTEAFF | TGTGCCAGCAGCTTAGAGGAGGGGGCGAGGACTGAAGCTTTCTTT
. | . | TRBJ2-7 | TRBV6-6 | CASSYTQGREQYF | TGTGCCAGCAGTTACACACAGGGCCGCGAGCAGTACTTC
few | TRBD2 | TRBJ2-1 | TRBV7-9 | CASSLLAGPNEQFF | TGTGCCAGCAGCTTACTAGCGGGGCCCAATGAGCAGTTCTTC
. | . | TRBJ2-3 | TRBV7-6 | CASSLVGGQDTQYF | TGTGCCAGCAGCTTAGTAGGCGGGCAAGATACGCAGTATTTT
. | TRBD1 | TRBJ1-2 | TRBV18 | CASSPGQGTYGYTF | TGTGCCAGCTCACCGGGACAGGGGACCTATGGCTACACCTTC
. | . | TRBJ2-3 | TRBV10-1 | CASAGRITDTQYF | TGCGCCAGCGCGGGACGGATCACAGATACGCAGTATTTT
. | TRBD2 | TRBJ2-7 | TRBV30 | CAWRRASGNYEQYF | TGTGCCTGGAGGCGTGCTAGCGGGAATTACGAGCAGTACTTC
few | . | TRBJ2-3 | TRBV15 | CATSKLTRQTALGPQYF | TGTGCCACCAGCAAGTTAACGAGGCAGACCGCTCTAGGCCCGCAGTATTTT
few | . | TRBJ2-5 | TRBV5-1 | CASSLSGSQETQYF | TGCGCCAGCAGCTTGTCCGGTTCCCAAGAGACCCAGTACTTC
few | . | TRBJ2-7 | TRBV18 | CASSPTGTYEQYF | TGTGCCAGCTCACCTACAGGAACCTACGAGCAGTACTTC
. | TRBD2 | TRBJ2-1 | TRBV27 | CASRHGLAEYNEQFF | TGTGCCAGCAGACACGGACTAGCGGAATACAATGAGCAGTTCTTC
few | . | TRBJ1-5 | TRBV6-1 | CASSELQSNQPQHF | TGTGCCAGCAGTGAACTACAGAGCAATCAGCCCCAGCATTTT
. | . | TRBJ2-3 | TRBV19 | CASSIDRLSDTQYF | TGTGCCAGTAGTATAGACAGACTCTCAGATACGCAGTATTTT
few | . | TRBJ2-7 | TRBV2 | CASSEGTTGWGKHEQYF | TGTGCCAGCAGTGAAGGGACCACAGGGTGGGGAAAGCACGAGCAGTACTTC
few | . | TRBJ1-2 | TRBV2 | CASKRTTGGYTF | TGTGCCAGCAAACGGACCACGGGGGGCTACACCTTC
. | . | TRBJ1-1 | TRBV7-9 | CASSSGIYTEAFF | TGTGCCAGCAGTTCCGGGATATACACTGAAGCTTTCTTT
. | TRBD2 | TRBJ2-3 | TRBV30 | CAWSSGSREGTQYF | TGTGCCTGGAGTAGCGGGAGCCGCGAAGGTACGCAGTATTTT
. | . | TRBJ2-1 | TRBV27 | CASSPDWGNEQFF | TGTGCCAGCAGTCCGGACTGGGGCAATGAGCAGTTCTTC
. | TRBD2 | TRBJ2-1 | TRBV5-4 | CASSLASGGPYNEQFF | TGTGCCAGCAGCTTGGCGAGCGGGGGACCTTACAATGAGCAGTTCTTC
. | TRBD1 | TRBJ1-4 | TRBV30 | CAWHLQGAEEKLFF | TGTGCCTGGCATCTACAGGGGGCGGAGGAAAAACTGTTTTTT
. | . | TRBJ2-5 | TRBV11-2 | CASSVRETQYF | TGTGCCAGCAGCGTTCGAGAGACCCAGTACTTC
. | . | TRBJ1-1 | TRBV10-3 | CAINRGNTEAFF | TGTGCCATCAATAGGGGAAACACTGAAGCTTTCTTT
few | TRBD2 | TRBJ2-2 | TRBV11-2 | CASSSGGAGELFF | TGTGCCAGCAGCTCCGGGGGGGCCGGGGAGCTGTTTTTT
. | . | TRBJ2-2 | TRBV5-6 | CASSPGRVDTGELFF | TGTGCCAGCAGCCCAGGCAGGGTGGACACCGGGGAGCTGTTTTTT
. | TRBD1 | TRBJ1-1 | TRBV28 | CASSQGQGKTEAFF | TGTGCCAGCAGTCAGGGACAGGGAAAGACTGAAGCTTTCTTT
. | TRBD1 | TRBJ2-5 | TRBV11-2 | CASSLRGQGQETQYF | TGTGCCAGCAGCTTAAGGGGGCAGGGGCAAGAGACCCAGTACTTC
few | . | TRBJ2-7 | TRBV6-1 | CASSEGWAGPPYEQYF | TGTGCCAGCAGTGAGGGGTGGGCGGGACCCCCCTACGAGCAGTACTTC
. | . | TRBJ1-4 | TRBV2 | CAIAGNEKLFF | TGTGCCATCGCAGGGAATGAAAAACTGTTTTTT
few | . | TRBJ2-1 | TRBV11-2 | CASSLDPMNRVKFF | TGTGCCAGCAGCTTAGATCCAATGAACAGGGTAAAGTTCTTC
. | TRBD1 | TRBJ2-3 | TRBV5-1 | CASSQGQDTDTQYF | TGCGCCAGCAGCCAGGGACAGGACACAGATACGCAGTATTTT
few | . | TRBJ1-2 | TRBV18 | CASSPPSTSGYGYTF | TGTGCCAGCTCACCACCGTCTACTTCGGGCTATGGCTACACCTTC
. | . | TRBJ2-1 | TRBV4-1 | CASSQDGAAYNEQFF | TGCGCCAGCAGCCAAGATGGGGCGGCGTACAATGAGCAGTTCTTC
. | TRBD2 | TRBJ2-7 | TRBV5-4 | CASSFAGRNEQYF | TGTGCCAGCAGCTTTGCCGGGAGGAACGAGCAGTACTTC
. | . | TRBJ2-4 | TRBV5-6 | CASSLETRGGIQYF | TGTGCCAGCAGCCTAGAGACCAGAGGGGGCATTCAGTACTTC
few | . | TRBJ1-1 | TRBV5-6 | CASSARGGLTEAFF | TGTGCCAGCAGCGCCCGGGGAGGTCTCACTGAAGCTTTCTTT
few | TRBD1 | TRBJ1-1 | TRBV7-2 | CASSPGQSTEAFF | TGTGCCAGCAGCCCGGGACAGAGCACTGAAGCTTTCTTT